This T cell receptor beta chain was recovered during a study of blood T cells in healthy people across ages (dated by TCRdb to between 2014 and 2017). Regarding the study in general: In model experiments, template switching captured roughly one uniquely barcoded TCR beta cDNA molecule for every two T cells. Donors were grouped into four age groups: young (average roughly 15 years), middle-aged (under 40), aged (around 60) and long-lived (approximately 75). Using deep sequencing normalized with unique cDNA molecular identifiers, the study measured how TCR beta repertoire diversity changes with age. Using the same blood draw, the study looked at two additional independent replicas of 1 million unique cDNA reads for two donors, one aged 18 to 29 and the other aged 80 or older. Overall study outcomes, separate from this receptor: Because profiling used bulk unsorted PBMCs, naive and antigen-experienced compartments could not be compared conclusively. Estimates of total diversity based on one million sequenced T cells were regarded as lower bounds and as underestimates. The percentage of naive T cells measured by flow cytometry correlated strongly with observed TCR beta diversity. Observed TCR beta diversity per million T cells fell roughly linearly with age, and a significant reduction was already apparent by age roughly 40. Because donor CMV infection status was unknown, age-related changes in expanded clonotypes were potentially confounded. Compared with the aged group, the long-lived group had more naive CD4+ T cells, fewer expanded clones and increased TCR diversity, suggesting age selection.

The 40 or so donors, aged about 6 to 90 years, were systemically healthy Caucasian individuals from Russia. Each donor gave roughly 11 milliliters of peripheral blood, drawn into EDTA-treated Vacutainer tubes. PBMCs were isolated by Ficoll-Paque density-gradient centrifugation, with at least 6 million obtained per sample. Total RNA was extracted from PBMCs with Trizol reagent, with at least 5.5 micrograms obtained per sample. For every donor, an aliquot of PBMCs went through flow cytometry to measure the percentages of naive CD45RAhigh/CD27high T cells. A few counts support this clonotype. Its specific antigen is unknown. Base qualities were left out, and no much larger clone turns up one base away. Receptor amplification or capture employed 5' RACE. The instrument given in TCRdb is Illumina HiSeq 2500. A second roughly 6 to 12 cycle PCR used a sample-barcoded 5' primer and a J-beta primer mix. Each TCR beta cDNA molecule received a unique molecular identifier from a template-switch 5' adaptor carrying 12 random nucleotides. At least 3 million CDR3-containing paired-end reads were obtained from each sample. All of the RNA was converted into first-strand cDNA using the Mint cDNA synthesis kit, with a TRBC-specific oligonucleotide serving as the primer. Following uracil-DNA glycosylase treatment, a first 18-cycle PCR with universal primers M1SS and BC2_uni_R was performed on all cDNA. Under the source paper's analysis protocol: For normalization, 1 million high-quality reads were randomly selected from each sample, with every read carrying a distinct molecular identifier. Reads sharing molecular identifiers were discarded rather than binned into consensus sequences. MiTCR, with a Q25 quality threshold and the strictest error-elimination algorithm, was used for CDR3 identification, clonotype clustering and error correction. A nonparametric unseen species model with Euler transformation was used to estimate lower-bound total TCR beta diversity. Using fastp at Q25 and MiXCR, TCRdb reprocessed the public reads and kept productive beta chains. Records with the same CDR3 protein are collapsed into one entry carrying the most frequent genes and DNA. The V and J calls shown here were made by TCRdb, not taken from the authors' results. The sample contains more than 900,000 distinct CDR3 sequences, less than 25% of them found a single time. Around 0.7% of the sample is in the top ten clones.

Separately, the same data were catalogued under a study of T cells of mothers and their children. Looking at the second paper: Donors were nine systemically healthy Caucasian individuals: three mothers and their six children. cDNA synthesis used all of the extracted RNA, with approximately 1.4 ug of RNA in each 15 ul reaction. Sample barcodes and 2-4 random nucleotides were added via the M1S primer in the second PCR. Each mother yielded over 9.5 million TCR beta CDR3 reads and each child some 3 million reads. TCR recombination output is similarly shaped by thymic selection in related and unrelated pairs, with a minor effect exerted by inherited differences. Related mother-child pairs always showed normalized repertoire overlap that was slightly higher than in unrelated mother-child pairs, though the difference was never significant. Persistent microchimeric T cell clones were not detected, at a sensitivity of about 90 clones per million clonotypes. To look for features that set related mother-child pairs apart from unrelated individuals, the researchers ran deep NGS to compare the TCR beta repertoires of mothers and children. On average, the children were roughly 11 +/- 4 years old, while the mothers were roughly 36 +/- 4 years old. After adapter ligation was performed with NEBNext reagents, the libraries were sequenced on an Illumina HiSeq 2000 with 100+100 nt paired-end reads. Mother and child libraries were prepared a month apart and sequenced in separate runs to prevent cross-contamination. For each donor, somewhere between roughly 500,000 and 2,100,000 distinct TCR beta clonotypes were identified. Naive TCR beta clonotypes were estimated from low-frequency clonotypes matched to each donor's FACS-determined naive share, without sorting.

The clonotype originates from a girl aged 2 to 9 in good health. Sequencing was performed on blood.

The CDR3 reads as follows: CASSQDSQPPYEQYF. In nucleotide form, the sequence is TGCGCCAGCAGCCAAGATTCACAGCCCCCCTACGAGCAGTACTTC. The rearrangement joined TRBV4-1 to TRBJ2-5, with an unclear D gene assignment. The J call may not be correct, given that the DNA end is closer to TRBJ2-7. Including the terminal cysteine and phenylalanine, the CDR3 comprises 15 residues. This entry keeps only the CDR3 DNA: 45 bases, framed from base 1. In the germline V gene, CDR1 corresponds to MGHRA and CDR2 to YSYEKL.